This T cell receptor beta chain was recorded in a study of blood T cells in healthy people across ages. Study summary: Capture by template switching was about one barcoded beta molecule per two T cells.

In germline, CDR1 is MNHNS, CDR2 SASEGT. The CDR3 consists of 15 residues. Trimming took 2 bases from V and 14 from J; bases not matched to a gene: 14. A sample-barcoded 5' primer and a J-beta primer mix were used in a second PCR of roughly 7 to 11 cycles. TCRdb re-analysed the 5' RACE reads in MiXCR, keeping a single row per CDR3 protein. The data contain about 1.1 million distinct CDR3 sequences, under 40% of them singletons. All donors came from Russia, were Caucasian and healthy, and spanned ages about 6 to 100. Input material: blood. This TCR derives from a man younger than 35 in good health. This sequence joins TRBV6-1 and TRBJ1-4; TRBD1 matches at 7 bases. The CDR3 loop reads CASSELGPPGQRLFF. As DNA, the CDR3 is TGTGCCAGCAGTGAACTAGGGCCACCGGGACAGAGGCTGTTTTTT.